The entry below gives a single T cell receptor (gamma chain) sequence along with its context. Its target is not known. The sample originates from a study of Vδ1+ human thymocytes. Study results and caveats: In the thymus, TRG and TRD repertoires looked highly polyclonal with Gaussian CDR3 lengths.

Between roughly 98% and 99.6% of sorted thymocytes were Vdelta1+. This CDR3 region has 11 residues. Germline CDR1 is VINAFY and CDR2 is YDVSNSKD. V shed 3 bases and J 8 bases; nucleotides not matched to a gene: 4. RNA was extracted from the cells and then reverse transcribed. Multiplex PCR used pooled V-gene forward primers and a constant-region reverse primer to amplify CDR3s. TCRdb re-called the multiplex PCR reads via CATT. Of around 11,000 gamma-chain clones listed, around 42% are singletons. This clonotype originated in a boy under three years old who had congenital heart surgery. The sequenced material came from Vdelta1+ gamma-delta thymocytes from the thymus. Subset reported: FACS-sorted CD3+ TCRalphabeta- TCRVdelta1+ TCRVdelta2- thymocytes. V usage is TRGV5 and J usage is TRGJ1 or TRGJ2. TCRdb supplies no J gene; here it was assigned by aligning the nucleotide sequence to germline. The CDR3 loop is CATWDLNKKLF. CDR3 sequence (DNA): TGTGCCACCTGGGACCTAAATAAGAAACTCTTT.